This T cell receptor beta chain emerged from a study of PD-L1 blockade in urothelial cancer. The time point is: pretreatment peripheral blood. Per the germline V gene, CDR1 is LNHDA and CDR2 is SQIVND (reference sequence). The CDR3 has 13 residues. Losses at the gene ends were 7 bases for V and 4 bases for J; bases not matched to a gene: 3. Here immunoSEQ multiplex PCR was the method, and the copy in TCRdb shows in-frame clones only, minus some. The table has tens of thousands of clones, about four fifths seen once. The receptor was isolated from a man in his sixties or seventies with urothelial cancer. The source material was PBMCs, sampled around atezolizumab (anti-PD-L1) treatment. This sequence joins TRBV19 and TRBJ2-5; 10 nucleotides line up with TRBD2. The CDR3 here is CASNKREGETQYF. The CDR3 DNA is TGTGCCAGTAATAAGCGGGAGGGAGAGACCCAGTACTTC.